The T cell receptor (beta chain) under discussion was sequenced for a study of T cell responses to AZD1222 COVID-19 vaccine. Whole-study context: Second-dose groups at about 4 or about 12 weeks were pooled.

CDR3 size: 13 residues. V was clipped by 0 bases and J by 3 bases, with 6 bases between them. Looked up from germline, CDR1 is SGHRS and CDR2 is YFSETQ. Here immunoSEQ multiplex PCR was the method, and the copy in TCRdb shows in-frame clones only, minus some. The profile shows under 80,000 clones, approximately 80% of them singletons. The sample here was peripheral blood, taken on day 0 of AZD1222 vaccination. The clonotype comes from an adult in good health. The gene calls are TRBV5-1 and TRBJ1-2; D remains ambiguous. As DNA, the CDR3 is TGCGCCAGCAGCTTGGCCTCTGACTATGGCTACACCTTC. Amino acid sequence: CASSLASDYGYTF.